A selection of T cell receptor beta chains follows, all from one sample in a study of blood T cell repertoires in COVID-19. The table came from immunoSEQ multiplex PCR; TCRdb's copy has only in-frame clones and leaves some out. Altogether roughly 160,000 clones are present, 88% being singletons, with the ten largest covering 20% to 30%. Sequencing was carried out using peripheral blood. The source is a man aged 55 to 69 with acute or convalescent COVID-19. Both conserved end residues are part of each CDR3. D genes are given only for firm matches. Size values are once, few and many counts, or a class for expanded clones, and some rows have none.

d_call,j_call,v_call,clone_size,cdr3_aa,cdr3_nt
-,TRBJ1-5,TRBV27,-,CASSLSAKRGNQPQHF,TGTGCCAGCAGTTTATCGGCCAAACGAGGGAATCAGCCCCAGCATTTT
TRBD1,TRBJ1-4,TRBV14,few,CASSPDRAPLEKLFF,TGTGCCAGCAGCCCTGACAGGGCTCCATTGGAAAAACTGTTTTTT
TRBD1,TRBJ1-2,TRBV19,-,CASSPGQGVGYTF,TGTGCCAGTAGCCCGGGACAGGGGGTCGGCTACACCTTC
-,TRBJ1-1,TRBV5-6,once,CASSPQGLNTEAFF,TGTGCCAGCAGCCCACAGGGCTTGAACACTGAAGCTTTCTTT
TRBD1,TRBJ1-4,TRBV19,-,CASSPRGLGGEKLFF,TGTGCCAGTAGTCCGAGGGGGCTTGGAGGTGAAAAACTGTTTTTT
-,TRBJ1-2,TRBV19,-,CASSSRGSGYGYTF,TGTGCCAGTAGTTCCCGGGGGAGCGGCTATGGCTACACCTTC
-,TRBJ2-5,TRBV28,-,CASSSLARYQETQYF,TGTGCCAGCAGCTCCCTCGCGCGATACCAAGAGACCCAGTACTTC
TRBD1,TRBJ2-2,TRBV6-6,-,CASSYRDRGQTGELFF,TGTGCCAGCAGTTACCGGGACAGGGGGCAAACCGGGGAGCTGTTTTTT
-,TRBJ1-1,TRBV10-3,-,CASNGFTEAFF,TGTGCCTCAAACGGGTTCACTGAAGCTTTCTTT
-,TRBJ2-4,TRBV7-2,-,CASSLSGNPKNIQYF,TGTGCCAGCAGCCTCTCAGGGAACCCCAAAAACATTCAGTACTTC
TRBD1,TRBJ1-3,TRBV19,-,CASSGQGRNTIYF,TGTGCCAGTAGCGGACAGGGGAGGAACACCATATATTTT
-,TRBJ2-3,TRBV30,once,CAWSVMATDTQYF,TGTGCCTGGAGTGTAATGGCCACAGATACGCAGTATTTT
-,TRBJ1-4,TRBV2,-,CASSEDSGANEKLFF,TGTGCCAGCAGTGAAGACTCAGGGGCTAATGAAAAACTGTTTTTT
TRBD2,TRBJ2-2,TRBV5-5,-,CASSLEAGAGAGELFF,TGTGCCAGCAGCTTGGAAGCGGGGGCCGGGGCCGGGGAGCTGTTTTTT
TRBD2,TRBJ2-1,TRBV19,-,CASIEAGGYLHEQFF,TGTGCCAGTATAGAAGCGGGGGGTTATCTCCATGAGCAGTTCTTC
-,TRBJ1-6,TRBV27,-,CASRLYPLGGVSNNSPLHF,TGTGCCAGCAGATTATATCCCCTGGGAGGGGTGAGCAATAATTCACCCCTCCACTTT
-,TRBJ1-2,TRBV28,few,CASSFQGLASDYGYTF,TGTGCCAGCAGTTTCCAGGGGTTGGCATCGGACTATGGCTACACCTTC
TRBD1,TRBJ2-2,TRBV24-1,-,CATSTPGQGRILTGELFF,TGTGCCACCAGTACACCGGGACAGGGGAGAATATTGACCGGGGAGCTGTTTTTT
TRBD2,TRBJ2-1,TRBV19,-,CASSPLSGRYNEQFF,TGTGCCAGTAGTCCACTTAGCGGGAGGTACAATGAGCAGTTCTTC
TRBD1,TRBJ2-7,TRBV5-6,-,CASSLAGTGLLEQYF,TGTGCCAGCAGCTTGGCCGGGACAGGGTTACTCGAGCAGTACTTC
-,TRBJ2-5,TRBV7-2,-,CASTLDFTVETQYF,TGTGCCAGCACCTTGGACTTTACCGTAGAGACCCAGTACTTC
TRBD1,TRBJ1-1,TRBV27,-,CASSLYRQGWVATEAFF,TGTGCCAGCAGTTTATACCGACAGGGCTGGGTTGCGACTGAAGCTTTCTTT
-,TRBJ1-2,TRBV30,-,CACPGGGSGEGYTF,TGTGCCTGCCCGGGAGGGGGTTCAGGAGAAGGCTACACCTTC
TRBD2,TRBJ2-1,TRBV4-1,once,CASSQEQRGALNEQFF,TGCGCCAGCAGCCAAGAGCAGCGGGGGGCCTTAAATGAGCAGTTCTTC
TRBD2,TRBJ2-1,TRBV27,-,CASSFLGGSNEQFF,TGTGCCAGCAGTTTCCTGGGGGGGAGCAATGAGCAGTTCTTC
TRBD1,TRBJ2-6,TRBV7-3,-,CASSSNTGVGANVLTF,TGTGCCAGCAGCTCCAACACAGGGGTTGGGGCCAACGTCCTGACTTTC
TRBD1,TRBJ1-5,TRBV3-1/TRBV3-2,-,CASGDSQGAGNQPQHF,TGTGCCAGCGGGGACTCTCAGGGGGCAGGCAATCAGCCCCAGCATTTT
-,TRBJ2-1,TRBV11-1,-,CASSLINKGNEQFF,TGTGCCAGCAGCTTAATCAATAAGGGGAATGAGCAGTTCTTC
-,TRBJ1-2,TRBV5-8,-,CASSLAGGINYGYTF,TGTGCCAGCAGCTTGGCTGGGGGGATAAACTATGGCTACACCTTC
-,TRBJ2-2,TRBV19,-,CASNPLGGNTGELFF,TGTGCCAGTAACCCGCTGGGGGGGAACACCGGGGAGCTGTTTTTT